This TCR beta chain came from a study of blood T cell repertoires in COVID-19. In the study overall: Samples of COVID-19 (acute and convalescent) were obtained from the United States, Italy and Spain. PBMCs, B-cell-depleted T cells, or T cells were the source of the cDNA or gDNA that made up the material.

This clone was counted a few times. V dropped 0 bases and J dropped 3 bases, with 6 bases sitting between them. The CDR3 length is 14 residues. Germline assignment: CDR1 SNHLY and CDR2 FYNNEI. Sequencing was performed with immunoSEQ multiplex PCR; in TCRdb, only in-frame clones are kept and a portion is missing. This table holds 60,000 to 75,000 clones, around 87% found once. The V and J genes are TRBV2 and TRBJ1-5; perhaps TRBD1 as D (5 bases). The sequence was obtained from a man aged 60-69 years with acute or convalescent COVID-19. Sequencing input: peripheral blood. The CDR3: CASSEAQVNQPQHF. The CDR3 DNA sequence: TGTGCCAGCAGTGAAGCACAGGTCAATCAGCCCCAGCATTTT.